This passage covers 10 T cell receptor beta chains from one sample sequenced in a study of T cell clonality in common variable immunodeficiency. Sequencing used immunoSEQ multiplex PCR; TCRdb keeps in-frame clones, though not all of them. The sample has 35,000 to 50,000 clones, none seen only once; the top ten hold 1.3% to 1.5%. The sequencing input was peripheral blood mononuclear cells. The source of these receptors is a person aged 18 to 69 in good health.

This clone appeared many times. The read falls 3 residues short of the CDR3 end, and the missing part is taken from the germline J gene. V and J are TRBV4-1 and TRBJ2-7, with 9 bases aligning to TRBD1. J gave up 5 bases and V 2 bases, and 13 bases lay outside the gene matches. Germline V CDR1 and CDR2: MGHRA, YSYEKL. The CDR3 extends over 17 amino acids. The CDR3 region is CASSQSIPGQGKDEQYF. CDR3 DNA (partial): TGCGCCAGCAGCCAATCGATACCGGGACAGGGAAAGGACGAG.

CDR3 in amino acids: CASSLASGTPYEQYF. Partial CDR3 DNA: TGTGCCAGCAGCTTGGCTAGCGGGACCCCTTACGAG. The V call is TRBV7-2, the J call TRBJ2-7, with 9 nucleotides matching TRBD2. The read ends 3 residues early relative to the CDR3; the germline J gene fills the gap. After removal of 3 bases from V and 4 bases from J, the junction contained 7 bases not matched to a gene. The germline V gene encodes CDR1 SGHTA and CDR2 FQGNSA. The CDR3 length is 15 residues.

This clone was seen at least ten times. The CDR3 sequence is CASSFRGSVEQYF. CDR3 DNA, as far as it was read: TGTGCCAGCAGTTTTCGCGGGAGTGTCGAG. The rearrangement links TRBV12-3 or TRBV12-4 to TRBJ2-7; 7 bases match TRBD2. The CDR3 goes on 3 residues after the read ends, and that part is filled in from the germline J gene. The V gene end was trimmed by 3 bases and the J gene end by 6 bases; junction bases not matched to a gene: 5. The CDR3 has 13 amino acids.

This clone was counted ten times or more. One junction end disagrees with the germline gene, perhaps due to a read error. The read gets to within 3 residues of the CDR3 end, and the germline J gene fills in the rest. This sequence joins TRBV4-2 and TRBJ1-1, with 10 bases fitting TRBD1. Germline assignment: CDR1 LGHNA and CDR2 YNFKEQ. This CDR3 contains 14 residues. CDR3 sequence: CASSRDRGSPEAFF. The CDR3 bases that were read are TGCGCCAGCAGCCGGGACAGGGGCTCCCCTGAA.

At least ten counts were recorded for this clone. CDR3: CASSLNLGDSPLHF. The part of the CDR3 DNA that was read is TGTGCCAGCAGCTTAAACCTAGGGGATTCACCC. V and J are TRBV7-9 and TRBJ1-6; D perhaps matches TRBD1 (5 bases). The read ends 3 residues early relative to the CDR3; the germline J gene fills the gap. The CDR3 consists of 14 residues. CDR1 is SEHNR and CDR2 is FQNEAQ in the germline V gene (reference sequence). V was cut by 2 bases and J by 8 bases, with 10 bases left in between.

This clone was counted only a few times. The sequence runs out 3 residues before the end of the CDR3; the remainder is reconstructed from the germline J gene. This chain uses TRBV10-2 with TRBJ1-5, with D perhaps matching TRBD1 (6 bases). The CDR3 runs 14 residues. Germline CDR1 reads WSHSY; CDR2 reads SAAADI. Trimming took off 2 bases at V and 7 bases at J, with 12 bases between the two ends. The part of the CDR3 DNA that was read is TGCGCCAGCAGTGAGACCCACAGGGACCAGCCC. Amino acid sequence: CASSETHRDQP. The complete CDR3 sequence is CASSETHRDQPQHF.

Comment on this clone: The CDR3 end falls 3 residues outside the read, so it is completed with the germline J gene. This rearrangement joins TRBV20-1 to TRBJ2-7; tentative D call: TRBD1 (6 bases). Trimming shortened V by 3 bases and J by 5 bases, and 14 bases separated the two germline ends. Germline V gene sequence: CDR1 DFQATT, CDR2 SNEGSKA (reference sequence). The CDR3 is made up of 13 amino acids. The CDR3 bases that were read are TGCAGTGCTAGCCAGGGGTCTGGCCACGAG. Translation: CSASQGSGHE. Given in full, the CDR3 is CSASQGSGHEQYF.

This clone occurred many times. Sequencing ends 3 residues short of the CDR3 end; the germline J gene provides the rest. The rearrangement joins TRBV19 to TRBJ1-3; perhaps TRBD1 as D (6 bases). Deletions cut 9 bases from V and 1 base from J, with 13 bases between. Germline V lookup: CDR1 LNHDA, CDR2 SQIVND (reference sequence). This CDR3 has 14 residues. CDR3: CASTGTQSGNTIYF. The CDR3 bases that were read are TGTGCCAGCACCGGGACACAATCTGGAAACACC.

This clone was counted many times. The CDR3 here is CASRGSRNTEAFF. The part of the CDR3 DNA that was read is TGTGCCAGCCGGGGGTCAAGAAACACTGAA. The chain uses TRBV5-6 and TRBJ1-1, with a possible D match to TRBD1 (5 bases). Read coverage stops 3 residues before the CDR3 terminus; the germline J gene supplies the remainder. V was cut by 7 bases and J by 2 bases, with 12 bases left in between. Germline CDR1 is SGHDT and CDR2 is YYEEEE. The CDR3 is 13 residues long.

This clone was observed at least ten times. The covered CDR3 bases are TGCAGTGCTAGTCCAGAGAACACTGAA. Its translation: CSASPENTE. The full CDR3 reads CSASPENTEAFF. The chain employs TRBV20-1 and TRBJ1-1; D not certain. Read coverage stops 3 residues before the CDR3 terminus; the germline J gene supplies the remainder. The CDR3 is 12 amino acids. The germline V gene has CDR1 DFQATT and CDR2 SNEGSKA (reference sequence). Between the trimmed V and J ends, which lost 3 bases and 1 base, there was a span of 6 bases.